A selection of T cell receptor beta chains follows, all from one sample in a study of blood T cells in healthy people across ages. TCRdb re-called the 5' RACE reads with MiXCR, one entry per CDR3 protein. Of hundreds of thousands of distinct CDR3 sequences detected, around 42% appear once; the ten largest clones hold roughly a fifth. Sequencing was done on a sample of blood. These TCRs come from a man in his 60s in good health. Each CDR3 is given with its conserved first and last residue. A D gene is named only where the DNA matches it firmly. Some rows mark clone size as missing; the rest say once, few, many or name a class of expanded clone.

j_call | d_call | v_call | clone_size | cdr3_nt | cdr3_aa
TRBJ2-7 | TRBD1 | TRBV18 | few | TGTGCCAGCTCACCGCTGACAACAGGGGCTCTCTCCTACGAGCAGTACTTC | CASSPLTTGALSYEQYF
TRBJ2-5 | TRBD2 | TRBV6-2/TRBV6-3 | few | TGTGCCAGCAGTTACTCGACTAATCTCTCCGGCGGGGGTGCGGAAGAGACCCAGTACTTC | CASSYSTNLSGGGAEETQYF
TRBJ2-7 | NA | TRBV7-2 | NA | TGTGCCTGCAGCTCCCGGGACGGATACGAGCAGTACTTC | CACSSRDGYEQYF
TRBJ2-1 | NA | TRBV11-2 | NA | TGTGCCAGCAGCTTAGGGGCCCAAGGGAGGCTACATGAGCAGTTCTTC | CASSLGAQGRLHEQFF
TRBJ2-3 | NA | TRBV4-3 | NA | TGCGCCAGCAGCCAAGCCCAGGGTTTAGATACGCAGTATTTT | CASSQAQGLDTQYF
TRBJ1-4 | NA | TRBV6-2/TRBV6-3 | NA | TGTGCCAGCAGAACACAGGGCGTACATAATGAAACACTGTTTTTT | CASRTQGVHNETLFF
TRBJ1-2 | NA | TRBV6-5 | once | TGTGCCAGCAGTTACTCGATACGGGACCCTAACTATGGCTACACCTTC | CASSYSIRDPNYGYTF
TRBJ2-4 | TRBD1 | TRBV25-1 | few | TGTGCCAGCAGTCCCCCAGGGGGCTTAGCCAAAAACATTCAGTACTTC | CASSPPGGLAKNIQYF
TRBJ2-3 | NA | TRBV24-1 | NA | TGTGCCACCAGTGATTTTCTTCTCGGGGGCACGCAGTATTTT | CATSDFLLGGTQYF
TRBJ2-7 | TRBD1 | TRBV4-1 | NA | TGCGCCAGCAGCCAGGGACAGGCTGGGTCCTACGAGCAGTACTTC | CASSQGQAGSYEQYF
TRBJ2-1 | TRBD1 | TRBV18 | NA | TGTGCCAGCTCGACCCGGGGACAGGGGATCGATGAGCAGTTCTTC | CASSTRGQGIDEQFF
TRBJ2-3 | TRBD2 | TRBV20-1 | few | TGCAGTGCTAGAGATTCGCTAGCGGGAGAAGGAGATACGCAGTATTTT | CSARDSLAGEGDTQYF
TRBJ2-5 | TRBD2 | TRBV27 | NA | TGTGCCAGCAGTTTATTGTCTAGCGGGACAGAGACCCAGTACTTC | CASSLLSSGTETQYF
TRBJ2-7 | TRBD1 | TRBV4-3 | NA | TGCGCCAGCAGCCAAGATGACAGGGGTTTGTGCGGGCAGTACTTC | CASSQDDRGLCGQYF
TRBJ1-1 | NA | TRBV7-2 | NA | TGTGCCAGCAGCCTCCACATGGGGGGCACTGAAGCTTTCTTT | CASSLHMGGTEAFF
TRBJ2-1 | TRBD1 | TRBV13 | NA | TGTGCCAGCAGCCCAGATCCGGGACAGGGGATGCCTAGCAATGAGCAGTTCTTC | CASSPDPGQGMPSNEQFF
TRBJ2-7 | NA | TRBV4-3 | NA | TGCGCCAGCAGCCAAGATTTAACTAGCTACGAGCAGTACTTC | CASSQDLTSYEQYF
TRBJ2-7 | TRBD2 | TRBV7-2 | NA | TGTGCCAGCAGCTCCCCACTAGCGGGGGGTAGAGATGAGCAGTACTTC | CASSSPLAGGRDEQYF
TRBJ2-1 | TRBD1 | TRBV11-1 | few | TGTGCCAGCAGCATCAGACAGGGGATGGCTGAGCAGTTCTTC | CASSIRQGMAEQFF
TRBJ2-1 | NA | TRBV25-1 | few | TGTGCCAGCAGTGGGTCACTATGTGAGCAGTTCTTC | CASSGSLCEQFF
TRBJ2-7 | NA | TRBV7-6 | few | TGTGCCAGCAGACAGACAGCAACCTCCTACGAGCAGTACTTC | CASRQTATSYEQYF
TRBJ2-3 | TRBD1 | TRBV5-8 | many | TGTGCCAGCAGCTATTATTACAGGGGTAGCATGATAGCAGATACGCAGTATTTT | CASSYYYRGSMIADTQYF
TRBJ2-4 | NA | TRBV7-9 | NA | TGTGCCAGCAGCCTCTGGGGCGATTACGACCAGTACTTC | CASSLWGDYDQYF
TRBJ2-3 | NA | TRBV6-2/TRBV6-3 | NA | TGTGCCAGCAGATTGGGGGCCAAGCAGTATTTT | CASRLGAKQYF